The 13 T cell receptor beta chains below all came from one sample that was sequenced in a study of cytomegalovirus exposure and HLA in healthy donors. Primers included in the PCR were 60 Vbeta and 13 Jbeta primers. The protocol was immunoSEQ multiplex PCR, while the TCRdb copy is restricted to in-frame clones and leaves out a portion. The table lists over 150,000 clones, around 86% of them singletons. Material: PBMCs. The receptors shown here come from a man aged 45-60 years in good health and CMV-seronegative.

The rearrangement uses TRBV19 and TRBJ1-3, with D hard to call. The CDR3 has 13 amino acids. From germline, CDR1 is LNHDA and CDR2 SQIVND (reference sequence). V was trimmed by 5 bases and J by 2 bases, leaving 7 bases between them. Here the CDR3 DNA reads TGTGCCAGTAGTTCAGAGGCTGGAAACACCATATATTTT. Protein: CASSSEAGNTIYF.

The chain joins TRBV18 to TRBJ1-2; D not certain. Trimming shortened V by 0 bases and J by 4 bases, and 15 bases separated the two germline ends. CDR3 length: 16 residues. From germline, CDR1 is KGHSH and CDR2 LQKENI. Here the CDR3 reads CASSPPGLEGSYGYTF. CDR3 DNA: TGTGCCAGCTCACCACCGGGATTGGAGGGATCCTATGGCTACACCTTC.

This clone was counted a few times. The V gene is TRBV4-1, the J gene TRBJ1-4; tentatively, D is TRBD1 (5 bases). The CDR3 length is 15 residues. CDR1 is MGHRA, CDR2 YSYEKL, per germline. V was pared by 6 bases and J by 0 bases, with 11 bases between. Here the CDR3 reads CASSLGHSTNEKLFF. The CDR3 DNA reads TGCGCCAGCAGTCTCGGACATTCAACTAATGAAAAACTGTTTTTT.

This rearrangement joins TRBV28 to TRBJ2-7, with D perhaps matching TRBD2 (5 bases). The CDR3 runs to 14 residues. The V gene lost 6 bases and the J gene lost 2 bases, with 14 bases spanning the gap. Per the germline V gene, CDR1 is MDHEN and CDR2 is SYDVKM. The CDR3 protein is CASSASGTTYEQYF. The CDR3 DNA reads TGTGCCAGCAGCGCCTCGGGAACCACCTACGAGCAGTACTTC.

This clone turned up a few times. V gene TRBV6-1 combines with J gene TRBJ2-7, with D possibly matching TRBD2 (5 bases). The V gene lost 0 bases and the J gene lost 4 bases, with 16 bases spanning the gap. The CDR3 extends over 16 amino acids. Germline CDR1 MNHNS, CDR2 SASEGT. CDR3 sequence reads: CASSEASEGVRYEQYF. CDR3 nucleotide sequence: TGTGCCAGCAGTGAAGCATCTGAGGGAGTAAGGTACGAGCAGTACTTC.

This clone came up once. V and J are TRBV18 and TRBJ2-7; TRBD1 is a possible D gene (7 bases). The CDR3 has 16 residues. Trimming cost V 5 bases and J 3 bases, with 20 bases left between them. Looked up from germline, CDR1 is KGHSH and CDR2 is LQKENI. CDR3 DNA: TGTGCCAGCTCAGGTCGCGGCCAGGGGGGAATCTACGAGCAGTACTTC. Protein: CASSGRGQGGIYEQYF.

This chain joins TRBV9 and TRBJ1-3; TRBD1 is a possible D gene (5 bases). The CDR3 covers 16 residues. V lost 3 bases to trimming and J lost 0 bases, with 13 bases between them. Germline CDR1 is SGDLS and CDR2 is YYNGEE. Here the CDR3 DNA reads TGTGCCAGCAGCGCTTCGACAGCGAACTCTGGAAACACCATATATTTT. Protein sequence: CASSASTANSGNTIYF.

The chain recombines TRBV19 with TRBJ1-2; D not resolved. The CDR3 has 13 amino acids. Germline V gene sequence: CDR1 LNHDA, CDR2 SQIVND (reference sequence). V dropped 3 bases and J dropped 8 bases, with 13 bases sitting between them. The CDR3 bases are TGTGCCAGTAGTATGATTGGCGGCCTAGGCTACACCTTC. This codes for CASSMIGGLGYTF.

This chain connects TRBV9 to TRBJ2-2; the match to TRBD2 covers 8 bases. The germline V gene encodes CDR1 SGDLS and CDR2 YYNGEE. The CDR3 spans 17 residues. Trimming cost V 3 bases and J 5 bases; bases outside gene matches: 12. CDR3 sequence (DNA): TGTGCCAGCAGCGCACGTTCGGGGGGGATTAGGACCGGGGAGCTGTTTTTT. Protein product: CASSARSGGIRTGELFF.

The J gene is TRBJ2-3, the V gene TRBV18; perhaps TRBD2 as D (6 bases). Germline values: CDR1 KGHSH, CDR2 LQKENI. Trimming took 3 bases from V and 4 from J, leaving 8 bases between them. The CDR3 length is 13 residues. The CDR3 reads CASSPGLSDTQYF. CDR3 DNA: TGTGCCAGCTCACCGGGACTTTCAGATACGCAGTATTTT. Full variable domain (outside the CDR3, taken from reference TRBV18 and TRBJ2-3): NAGVMQNPRHLVRRRGQEARLRCSPMKGHSHVYWYRQLPEEGLKFMVYLQKENIIDESGMPKERFSAEFPKEGPSILRIQQVVRGDSAAYFCASSPGLSDTQYFGPGTRLTVL.

The chain links TRBV12-5 to TRBJ2-3, with TRBD2 matching 8 bases. After removal of 10 bases from V and 1 base from J, the junction contained 4 bases not matched to a gene. CDR3 length equals 13 residues. Germline values: CDR1 LGHNT, CDR2 FRNRAP. Here the CDR3 DNA reads TGTGCTACGCGGGGGGACGGCACAGATACGCAGTATTTT. Encoded protein: CATRGDGTDTQYF. The whole variable domain, filled in from reference TRBV12-5 and TRBJ2-3, reads DARVTQTPRHKVTEMGQEVTMRCQPILGHNTVFWYRQTMMQGLELLAYFRNRAPLDDSGMPKDRFSAEMPDATLATLKIQPSEPRDSAVYFCATRGDGTDTQYFGPGTRLTVL.

This clone was counted only a few times. The rearrangement joins TRBV7-8 to TRBJ1-1; D is perhaps TRBD1 (5 bases). The CDR3 length is 13 residues. Germline V lookup: CDR1 SGHVS, CDR2 FQNEAQ. V shed 3 bases and J shed 3 bases, with 8 bases lying between them. The CDR3 nucleotides read TGTGCCAGCAGCTTGGGGGGGGACACTGAAGCTTTCTTT. It specifies CASSLGGDTEAFF.

V usage is TRBV28 and J usage is TRBJ2-6, with D uncertain. V lost 8 bases to trimming and J lost 0 bases, with 11 bases between them. Germline CDR1 is MDHEN and CDR2 is SYDVKM. This CDR3 has 15 amino acids. This CDR3 reads CASWSSRSGANVLTF. The CDR3 coding sequence is TGTGCCAGCTGGAGCAGCCGCTCTGGGGCCAACGTCCTGACTTTC. The entire variable domain, with the rest obtained from reference TRBV28 and TRBJ2-6, is as follows: DVKVTQSSRYLVKRTGEKVFLECVQDMDHENMFWYRQDPGLGLRLIYFSYDVKMKEKGDIPEGYSVSREKKERFSLILESASTNQTSMYLCASWSSRSGANVLTFGAGSRLTVL.